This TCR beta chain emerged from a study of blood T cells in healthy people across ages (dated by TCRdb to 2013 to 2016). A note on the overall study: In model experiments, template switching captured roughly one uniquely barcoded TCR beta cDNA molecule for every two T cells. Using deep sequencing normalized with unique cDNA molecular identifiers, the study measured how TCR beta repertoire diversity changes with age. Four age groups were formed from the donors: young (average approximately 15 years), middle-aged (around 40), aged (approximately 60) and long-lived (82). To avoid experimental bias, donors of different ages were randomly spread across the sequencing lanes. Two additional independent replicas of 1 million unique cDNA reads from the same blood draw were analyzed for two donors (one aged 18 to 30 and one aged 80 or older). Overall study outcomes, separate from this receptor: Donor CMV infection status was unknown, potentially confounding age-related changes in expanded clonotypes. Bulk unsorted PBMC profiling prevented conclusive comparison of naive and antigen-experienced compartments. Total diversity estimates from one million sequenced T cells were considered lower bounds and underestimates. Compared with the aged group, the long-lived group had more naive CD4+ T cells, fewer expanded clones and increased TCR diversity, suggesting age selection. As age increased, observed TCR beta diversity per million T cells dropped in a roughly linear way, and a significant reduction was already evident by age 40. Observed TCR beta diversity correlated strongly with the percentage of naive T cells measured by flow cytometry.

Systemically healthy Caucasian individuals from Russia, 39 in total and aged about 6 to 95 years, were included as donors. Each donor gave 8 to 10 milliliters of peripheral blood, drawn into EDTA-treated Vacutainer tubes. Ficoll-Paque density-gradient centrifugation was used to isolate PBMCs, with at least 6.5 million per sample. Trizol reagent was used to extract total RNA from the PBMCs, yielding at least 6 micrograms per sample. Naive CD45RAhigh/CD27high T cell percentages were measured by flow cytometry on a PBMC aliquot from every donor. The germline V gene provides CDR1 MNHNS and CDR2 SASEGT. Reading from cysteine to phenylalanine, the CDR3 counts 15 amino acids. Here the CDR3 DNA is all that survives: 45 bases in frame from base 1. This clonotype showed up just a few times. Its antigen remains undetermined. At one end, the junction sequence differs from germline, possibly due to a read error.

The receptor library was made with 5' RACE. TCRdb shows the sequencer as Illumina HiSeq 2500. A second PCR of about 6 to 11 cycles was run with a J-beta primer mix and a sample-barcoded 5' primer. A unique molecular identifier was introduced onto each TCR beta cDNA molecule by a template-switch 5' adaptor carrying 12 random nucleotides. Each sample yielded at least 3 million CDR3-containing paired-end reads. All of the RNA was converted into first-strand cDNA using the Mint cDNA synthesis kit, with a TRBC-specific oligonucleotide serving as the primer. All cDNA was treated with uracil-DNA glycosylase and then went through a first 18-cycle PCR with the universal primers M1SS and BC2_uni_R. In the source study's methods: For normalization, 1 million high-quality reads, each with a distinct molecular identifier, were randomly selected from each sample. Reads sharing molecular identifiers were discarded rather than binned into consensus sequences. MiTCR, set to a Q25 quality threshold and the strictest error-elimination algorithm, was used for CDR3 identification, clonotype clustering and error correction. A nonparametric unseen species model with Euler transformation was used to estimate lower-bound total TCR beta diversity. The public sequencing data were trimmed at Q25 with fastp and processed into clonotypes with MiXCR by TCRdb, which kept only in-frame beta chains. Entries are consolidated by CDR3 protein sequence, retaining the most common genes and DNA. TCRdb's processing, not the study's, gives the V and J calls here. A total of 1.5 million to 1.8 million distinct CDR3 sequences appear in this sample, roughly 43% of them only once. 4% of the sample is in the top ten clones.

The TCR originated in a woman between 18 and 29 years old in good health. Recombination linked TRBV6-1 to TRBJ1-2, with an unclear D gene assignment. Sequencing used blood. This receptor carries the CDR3 CAGSEVKRFNYGYTF. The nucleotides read TGTGCCGGCAGTGAAGTAAAGAGATTTAACTATGGCTACACCTTC.